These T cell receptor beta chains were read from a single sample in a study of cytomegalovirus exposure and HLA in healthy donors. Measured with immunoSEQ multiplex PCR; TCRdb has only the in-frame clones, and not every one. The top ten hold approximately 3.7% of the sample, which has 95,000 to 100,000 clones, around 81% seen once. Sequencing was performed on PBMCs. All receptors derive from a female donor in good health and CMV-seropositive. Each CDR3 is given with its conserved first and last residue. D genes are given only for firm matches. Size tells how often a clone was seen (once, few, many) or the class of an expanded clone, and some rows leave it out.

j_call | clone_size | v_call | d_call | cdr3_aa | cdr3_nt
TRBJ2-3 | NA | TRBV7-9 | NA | CASSLGNRVRSTDTQYF | TGTGCCAGCAGCTTAGGGAACAGGGTCCGTAGCACAGATACGCAGTATTTT
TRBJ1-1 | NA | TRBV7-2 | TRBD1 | CASSENRGRAEAFF | TGTGCCAGCAGCGAAAACAGGGGGCGGGCTGAAGCTTTCTTT
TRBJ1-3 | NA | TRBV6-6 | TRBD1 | CASTGTASSGNTIYF | TGTGCCAGCACCGGGACAGCGAGCTCTGGAAACACCATATATTTT
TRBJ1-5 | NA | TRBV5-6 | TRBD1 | CASSLATGGIQPQHF | TGTGCCAGCAGCTTGGCTACAGGGGGAATCCAGCCCCAGCATTTT
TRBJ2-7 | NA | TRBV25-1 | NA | CASKGGAEQYF | TGTGCCAGCAAGGGGGGGGCCGAGCAGTACTTC
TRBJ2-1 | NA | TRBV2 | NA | CASRWVSGEQFF | TGTGCCAGCAGATGGGTTAGCGGTGAGCAGTTCTTC
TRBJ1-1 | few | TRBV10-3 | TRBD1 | CAIRSRGPNTEAFF | TGTGCCATCAGGTCCAGGGGGCCAAACACTGAAGCTTTCTTT
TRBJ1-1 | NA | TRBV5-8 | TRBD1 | CASSLGTGNTEAFF | TGTGCCAGCAGCTTAGGGACAGGGAACACTGAAGCTTTCTTT
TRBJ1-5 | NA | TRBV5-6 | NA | CASSLAVGLHQPQHF | TGTGCCAGCAGCTTGGCCGTTGGACTTCATCAGCCCCAGCATTTT
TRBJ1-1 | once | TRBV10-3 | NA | CAIGIWGGVNTEAFF | TGTGCCATCGGGATCTGGGGGGGAGTGAACACTGAAGCTTTCTTT
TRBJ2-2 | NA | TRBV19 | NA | CASQRRENTGELFF | TGTGCCAGTCAAAGACGGGAGAACACCGGGGAGCTGTTTTTT
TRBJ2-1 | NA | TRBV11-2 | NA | CASSLVGYNEQFF | TGTGCCAGCAGCTTAGTCGGGTACAATGAGCAGTTCTTC
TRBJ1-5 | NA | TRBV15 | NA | CATSRDWAAVSNQPQHF | TGTGCCACCAGCAGAGATTGGGCAGCTGTGAGCAATCAGCCCCAGCATTTT
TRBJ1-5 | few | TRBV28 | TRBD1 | CASSFWTGGGSNQPQHF | TGTGCCAGCAGTTTTTGGACAGGAGGGGGTAGCAATCAGCCCCAGCATTTT
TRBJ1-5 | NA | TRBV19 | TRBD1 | CASTPDRGLSQPQHF | TGTGCCAGTACCCCGGACAGGGGGCTTAGTCAGCCCCAGCATTTT
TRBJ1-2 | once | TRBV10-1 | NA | CASSFFRYTF | TGCGCCAGCAGTTTCTTCAGATACACCTTC
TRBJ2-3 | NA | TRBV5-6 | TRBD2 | CASSLASSGSTDTQYF | TGTGCCAGCAGCTTGGCCTCTAGCGGTAGCACAGATACGCAGTATTTT
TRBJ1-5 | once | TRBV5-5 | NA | CASSLRPGSQNQPQHF | TGTGCCAGCAGCTTGAGACCGGGGTCACAAAATCAGCCCCAGCATTTT
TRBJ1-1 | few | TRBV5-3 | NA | CARSLDLGVELNTEAFF | TGTGCCAGAAGCTTGGATCTGGGAGTGGAGTTAAACACTGAAGCTTTCTTT
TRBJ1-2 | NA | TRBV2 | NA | CASMSKTYYGYTF | TGTGCCAGCATGAGTAAAACTTACTATGGCTACACCTTC
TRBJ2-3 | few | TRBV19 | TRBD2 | CASSISGQGLAGGRHTQYF | TGTGCCAGTAGTATATCGGGACAGGGACTAGCGGGAGGTCGACATACGCAGTATTTT
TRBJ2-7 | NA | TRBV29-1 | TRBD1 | CSATGGYEQYF | TGCAGCGCTACAGGGGGCTACGAGCAGTACTTC
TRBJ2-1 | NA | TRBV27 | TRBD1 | CASCLLPPGQGVDEQFF | TGTGCCAGCTGTTTGTTACCTCCGGGACAGGGGGTGGATGAGCAGTTCTTC
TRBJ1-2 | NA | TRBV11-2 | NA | CASSRMDSTNYGYTF | TGTGCCAGCAGCCGGATGGACAGCACTAACTATGGCTACACCTTC
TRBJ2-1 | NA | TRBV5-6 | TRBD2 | CASSPGLAGANNEQFF | TGTGCCAGCAGCCCAGGACTAGCGGGGGCCAACAATGAGCAGTTCTTC
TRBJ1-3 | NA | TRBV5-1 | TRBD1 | CASSMGQGGNTIYF | TGCGCCAGCAGCATGGGACAGGGTGGAAACACCATATATTTT
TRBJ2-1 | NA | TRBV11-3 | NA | CASSSTGTQFF | TGTGCCAGCAGTTCTACCGGGACACAGTTCTTC
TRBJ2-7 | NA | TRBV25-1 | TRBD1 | CASSAPGQGAYEQYF | TGTGCCAGCAGTGCACCGGGACAGGGGGCCTACGAGCAGTACTTC
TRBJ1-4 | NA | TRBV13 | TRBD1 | CASSQQGGNEKLFF | TGTGCCAGCAGCCAACAGGGGGGTAATGAAAAACTGTTTTTT
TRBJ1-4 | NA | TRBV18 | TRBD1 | CASSPPGQGASSEKLFF | TGTGCCAGCTCACCACCGGGACAGGGGGCTAGCAGCGAAAAACTGTTTTTT
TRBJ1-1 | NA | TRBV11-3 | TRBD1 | CASSLGTGMNTEAFF | TGTGCCAGCAGCTTAGGGACAGGCATGAACACTGAAGCTTTCTTT
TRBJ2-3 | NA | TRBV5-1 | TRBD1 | CASSLWGTRQGSGTDTQYF | TGCGCCAGCAGCTTGTGGGGGACCAGACAGGGGTCGGGCACAGATACGCAGTATTTT
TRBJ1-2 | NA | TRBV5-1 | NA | CASSHTTENGYTF | TGCGCCAGCAGCCACACGACAGAGAATGGCTACACCTTC
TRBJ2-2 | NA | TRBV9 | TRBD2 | CASGPVGGPYTGELFF | TGTGCCAGCGGCCCCGTGGGAGGGCCGTATACCGGGGAGCTGTTTTTT
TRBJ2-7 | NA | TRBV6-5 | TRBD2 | CASSYSSGLASREQYF | TGTGCCAGCAGTTACTCCTCGGGACTAGCGAGCCGGGAGCAGTACTTC
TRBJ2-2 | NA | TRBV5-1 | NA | CASTSGIVTGELFF | TGCGCCAGCACCAGCGGTATCGTCACCGGGGAGCTGTTTTTT
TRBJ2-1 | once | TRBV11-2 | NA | CASSSGHLSYNEQFF | TGTGCCAGCAGCTCTGGACACCTCTCCTACAATGAGCAGTTCTTC
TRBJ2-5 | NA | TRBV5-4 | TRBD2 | CASSPSGGGETQYF | TGTGCCAGCAGCCCTAGCGGGGGCGGGGAGACCCAGTACTTC
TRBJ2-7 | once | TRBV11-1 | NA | CASSHTAYEQYF | TGTGCCAGCAGCCACACAGCCTACGAGCAGTACTTC
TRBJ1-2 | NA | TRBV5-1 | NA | CASSLSTGQNYGYTF | TGCGCCAGCAGCTTATCCACAGGGCAAAACTATGGCTACACCTTC
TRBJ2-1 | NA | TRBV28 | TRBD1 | CASSSDREPYNEQFF | TGTGCCAGCAGTTCCGACAGGGAACCCTACAATGAGCAGTTCTTC
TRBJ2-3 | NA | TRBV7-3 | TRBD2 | CASSSSGTSGRSDTQYF | TGTGCCAGCAGCTCCAGTGGGACTAGCGGGAGATCAGATACGCAGTATTTT
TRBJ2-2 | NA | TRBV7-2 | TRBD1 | CASSLRQGRTNTGELFF | TGTGCCAGCAGCCTTCGACAGGGGCGCACGAACACCGGGGAGCTGTTTTTT
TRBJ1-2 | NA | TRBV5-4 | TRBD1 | CASSPDWTGRDAGYTF | TGTGCCAGCAGCCCCGATTGGACAGGGCGGGACGCTGGCTACACCTTC
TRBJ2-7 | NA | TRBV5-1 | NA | CASSLQGYEQYF | TGCGCCAGCAGCCTCCAGGGCTACGAGCAGTACTTC
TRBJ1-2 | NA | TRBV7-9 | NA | CASSLTLWQGLGYTF | TGTGCCAGCAGCTTAACCTTGTGGCAGGGGCTTGGCTACACCTTC
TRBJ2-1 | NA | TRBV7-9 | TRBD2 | CASSYPGLAGYNEQFF | TGTGCCAGCAGCTACCCAGGACTAGCGGGTTACAATGAGCAGTTCTTC
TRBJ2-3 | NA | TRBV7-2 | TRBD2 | CASSLVSGGITDTQYF | TGTGCCAGCAGCTTAGTTAGCGGGGGGATCACAGATACGCAGTATTTT
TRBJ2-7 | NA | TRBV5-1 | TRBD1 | CASSWPGQGYEQYF | TGCGCCAGCAGCTGGCCGGGACAGGGCTACGAGCAGTACTTC
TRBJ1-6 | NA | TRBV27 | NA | CASSLFGQYNSPLHF | TGTGCCAGCAGTTTATTTGGACAGTATAATTCACCCCTCCACTTT
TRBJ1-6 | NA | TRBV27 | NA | CASSLVGGNSPLHF | TGTGCCAGCAGCCTCGTGGGGGGGAATTCACCCCTCCACTTT
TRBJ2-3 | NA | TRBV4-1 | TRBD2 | CASSQDFLAGSLADTQYF | TGCGCCAGCAGCCAAGATTTCCTAGCGGGAAGTTTAGCAGATACGCAGTATTTT
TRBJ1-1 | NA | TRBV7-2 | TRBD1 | CASSLRGRTEAFF | TGTGCCAGCAGCCTAAGGGGGCGCACTGAAGCTTTCTTT